This T cell receptor (beta chain) was observed in a study of identical twins. Study-wide findings and caveats: Models underestimated TCR alpha sharing (out-of-frame) in monozygotic twins. Within beta out-of-frame sequences, the excess sharing observed between twins was weaker. Cross-sectional statistics underpinned the conclusions; the same donors were not followed. Within twin pairs, the out-of-frame alpha sequences they shared showed excess low generation probability.

This CDR3 contains 15 residues. Deletions cut 0 bases from V and 6 bases from J, with 9 bases between. Germline V CDR1 and CDR2: LNHNV, YYDKDF (reference sequence). This clonotype appeared many times. The target antigen is unknown. One entry per CDR3 protein results from TCRdb running MiXCR on the 5' RACE reads. The sample has 350,000 or so distinct CDR3 sequences; 9% to 15% are singletons. Another study also made use of these data, one on yellow fever vaccine responses in identical twins.

The sample consisted of CD8+ T cells sorted from blood. V usage is TRBV15 and J usage is TRBJ1-6, with D perhaps TRBD1 (6 bases). The sequence was obtained from a woman aged 18-29 years in good health. CDR3 loop: CATSRERGGNSPLHF. The DNA for the CDR3 is TGTGCCACCAGCAGAGAAAGAGGGGGTAATTCACCCCTCCACTTT.